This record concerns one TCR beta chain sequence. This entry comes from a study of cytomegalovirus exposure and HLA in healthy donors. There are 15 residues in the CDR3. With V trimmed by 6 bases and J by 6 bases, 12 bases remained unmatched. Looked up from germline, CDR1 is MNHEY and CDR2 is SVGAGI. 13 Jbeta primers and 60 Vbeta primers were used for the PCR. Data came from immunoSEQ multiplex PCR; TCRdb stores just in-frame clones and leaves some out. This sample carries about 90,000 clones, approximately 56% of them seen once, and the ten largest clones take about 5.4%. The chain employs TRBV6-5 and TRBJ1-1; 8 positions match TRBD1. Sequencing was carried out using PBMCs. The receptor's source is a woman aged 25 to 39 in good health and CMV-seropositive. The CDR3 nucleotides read TGTGCCAGCAGGCCCGATGGGGGACAGGCCCCTGAAGCTTTCTTT. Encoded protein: CASRPDGGQAPEAFF.